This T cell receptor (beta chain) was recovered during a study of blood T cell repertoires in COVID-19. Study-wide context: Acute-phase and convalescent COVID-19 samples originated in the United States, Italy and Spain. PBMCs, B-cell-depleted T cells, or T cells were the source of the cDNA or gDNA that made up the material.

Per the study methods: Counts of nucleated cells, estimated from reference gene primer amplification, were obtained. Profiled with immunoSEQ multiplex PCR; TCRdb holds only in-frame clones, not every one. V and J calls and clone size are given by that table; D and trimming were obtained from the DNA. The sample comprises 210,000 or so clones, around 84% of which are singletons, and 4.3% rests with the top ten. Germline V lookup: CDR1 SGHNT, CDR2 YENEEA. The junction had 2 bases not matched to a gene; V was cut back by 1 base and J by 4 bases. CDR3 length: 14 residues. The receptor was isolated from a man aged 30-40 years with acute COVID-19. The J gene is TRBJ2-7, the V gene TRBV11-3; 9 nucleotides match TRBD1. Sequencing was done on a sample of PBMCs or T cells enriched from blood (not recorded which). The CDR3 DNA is TGTGCCAGCAGCTTAGGAGGGACAGGGTACGAGCAGTACTTC. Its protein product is CASSLGGTGYEQYF.